The clone carrying this TCR beta chain occurred once. As originally analysed: Amplified reference gene primers provided the basis for estimating nucleated cell counts. Produced via immunoSEQ multiplex PCR; TCRdb's table is partial and in-frame only. V and J calls and clone size follow that table, whereas D and trimming were derived from the DNA. The table shows around 380,000 clones, with about 87% occurring only once. Germline CDR1 and CDR2: SNHLY and FYNNEI. With 3 bases removed from V and 1 base from J, the gap between germline ends came to 7 bases. The CDR3 has 14 residues. Two consecutive negative NP/OP PCR tests, clearance, or resolved symptoms defined Cohort 3 recovery. This entry belongs to a study of blood T cell repertoires in COVID-19. Overall study context: The United States, Italy and Spain were the sources of the acute and convalescent COVID-19 samples. The analysed material was cDNA or gDNA that came from T cells, B-cell-depleted T cells, or PBMCs.

The origin of this receptor is a man between 25 and 39 years old who had recovered from COVID-19. The V call is TRBV2, the J call TRBJ1-5; D gene uncertain. Input material: PBMCs or T cells enriched from blood (not recorded which). CDR3 nucleotides: TGTGCCAGCAGTGAGTCTCTGAGCAATCAGCCCCAGCATTTT. Protein sequence: CASSESLSNQPQHF.